This T cell receptor beta chain was sequenced during a study of T-cell memory formation after mild COVID-19. TCRdb analysed the 5' RACE reads with MiXCR anew, one entry per CDR3 protein. The sample carries 560,000 or so distinct CDR3 sequences, 15% to 20% recorded once. The CDR3 runs to 14 residues. V gave up 4 bases and J gave up 10 bases; unmatched junction bases: 1. CDR1 and CDR2 from the germline V gene are SGHTA and FQGNSA. The table lists this clonotype with many counts. The TCR comes from an adult woman who had mild COVID-19 (a few samples of this study predate the infection). Cell type and time point are not known. The rearrangement links TRBV7-2 to TRBJ2-1, with 16 nucleotides matching TRBD2. The sequenced sample was PBMCs or a T cell subset sorted from them (not recorded which). The CDR3 protein is CASSSGLAGGEQFF. The CDR3 DNA reads TGTGCCAGCAGCTCGGGACTAGCGGGAGGGGAGCAGTTCTTC.